This paragraph covers one T cell receptor beta chain sequence. Its cognate antigen has yet to be identified. No base-level quality is on record; no much larger clone is a single base apart. The CDR3 regions of human TCRbeta chains were subjected to immunosequencing. Per the source publication's procedure: Repertoire TCRs were checked for matches against a reference library of SARS-CoV-2-specific TCRs that had been generated using the MIRA antigen-specificity platform. Breadth was defined as the fraction of unique TCRs that were SARS-CoV-2-associated, and depth was defined as the fraction of total T cells that were SARS-CoV-2-associated. Each spike-specific TCR was assigned to its reactive spike region and to a CD4 or CD8 class using the MIRA data. Log10-transformed breadth and depth values were compared by one-way ANOVA with Sidak's multiple comparisons tests. The table was pulled from immuneACCESS by TCRdb, which kept in-frame rearrangements only. Such tables lose some clones; where checked, under half of the loss comes from unresolved V genes, and the rest has no known cause. That table furnishes V, J and clone size, whereas the DNA furnished D and trimming. The sample contains 150,000 to 200,000 clones, over 80% of them found a single time. The top ten constitute 1% to 1.5% of the sample.

In the paper's terms, the time point label means: baseline before first vaccination. Vaccinee samples were obtained from the UK trials COV001 and COV002, which included a single-blind randomized controlled phase 2/3 trial of AZD1222 (ChAdOx1 nCoV-19) in healthy adults. For TCRbeta chain sequencing, PBMC samples from trial participants were taken at day 0 and at day 28 after the second dose. This entry belongs to a study of T cell responses to AZD1222 COVID-19 vaccine (dated by TCRdb to 2020 to 2022). Notes on the research overall: AZD1222 recipients given second doses at about 4 weeks or at about 12 weeks were pooled, since spike-specific TCR depth and breadth were not found to differ between the two schedules. TCR sequencing covered over 230 trial participants: about 210 given two doses of AZD1222 and about 26 given two doses of MenACWY control vaccine. Enrollment into the trials was organized by age into subgroups of 18-55, 56-69 and 70-plus years, and those subgroups contained approximately 150, 30 and 60 TCR-sequenced participants, respectively.

Counted from cysteine to phenylalanine, this CDR3 has 16 amino acids. Of all the DNA, just the CDR3 is kept, 48 bases in frame from base 1. The germline V gene gives CDR1 as SGDLS and CDR2 as YYNGEE. V sheds 3 bases and J sheds 0 bases, leaving 13 bases between their ends. The research as a whole found: No day 14 peak-response samples were available, so repertoires were characterized only after the peak T cell response. The whole spike protein was spanned by vaccine-associated CD4 TCRs, and dominant responses were seen in regions 160-218 and 743-854. After two AZD1222 doses, both the breadth and the depth of spike-specific TCRs were significantly higher than at day 0 and than in MenACWY recipients. Participants were mostly white British, with more females than males. The authors suggested clonal diversity may have been underestimated. Conclusions about previously exposed vaccinees are limited, since just a handful of AZD1222 recipients were seropositive for SARS-CoV-2 at baseline. In the small 56-69-year group, the increase in depth fell short of significance, most likely because of low power. Reportedly, almost half of the unique spike-specific TCRs recognized epitopes lying outside the regions that are mutated in the B.1.351 and B.1.1.7 variants.

The specimen comprised peripheral blood, sampled on day 0 of AZD1222 vaccination. This sequence originates from an adult in good health. The sequence joins TRBV9 to TRBJ1-5; the best D guess is TRBD1, with 6 bases matching. The nucleotide sequence reads TGTGCCAGCAGCGCAGGGGTGGGATATAGCAATCAGCCCCAGCATTTT. Translated, it gives CASSAGVGYSNQPQHF.